The 9 T cell receptor beta chains in this list originate from one sample, sequenced in a study of T cells in Graves' hyperthyroidism and ophthalmopathy. RNA transcripts served as the template for amplifying TCR beta CDR3 regions. The study used the HTBI primer set for a first-round RT-PCR of the TCR CDR3. TCRdb recomputed calls from the multiplex PCR reads with MiXCR, one row per CDR3 protein. Of roughly 550,000 distinct CDR3 sequences listed, roughly 15% are singletons. The sequencing sample was made of blood. The origin of the receptors is a woman aged 30 to 39 with Graves' ophthalmopathy.

The chain recombines TRBV4-1 with TRBJ1-6; D is ambiguous. The CDR3 consists of 17 residues. The germline V gene has CDR1 MGHRA and CDR2 YSYEKL. V dropped 1 base and J dropped 0 bases, with 10 bases sitting between them. The CDR3 bases are TGCGCCAGCAGCCAAGTGGACTTGATCTCCTATAATTCACCCCTCCACTTT. It codes for CASSQVDLISYNSPLHF.

Only a few counts were recorded for this clonotype. The rearrangement joins TRBV12-5 to TRBJ2-5; D possibly corresponds to TRBD2 (5 bases). V shed 2 bases and J shed 3 bases, with 13 bases lying between them. CDR1 and CDR2 (germline): LGHNT, FRNRAP. CDR3 size: 15 residues. CDR3 coding DNA: TGTGCTAGTGGTTTGATAGGTACGGGGAAAGAGACCCAGTACTTC. Encoded protein: CASGLIGTGKETQYF.

Only a few counts were recorded for this clonotype. This chain links TRBV2 with TRBJ1-5; no reliable D call. This CDR3 is 16 amino acids long. V was clipped by 0 bases and J by 2 bases, with 11 bases between them. Per the germline V gene, CDR1 is SNHLY and CDR2 is FYNNEI. CDR3 coding DNA: TGTGCCAGCAGTGAAGCGATCGGGGTGGGCAATCAGCCCCAGCATTTT. It specifies CASSEAIGVGNQPQHF.

This chain links TRBV15 with TRBJ1-4; weak D call: TRBD1 (6 bases). Germline V gene data show CDR1 as LNHNV and CDR2 as YYDKDF (reference sequence). Deletions cut 0 bases from V and 7 bases from J, with 12 bases between. The CDR3 sequence is 15 residues long. CDR3 nucleotides: TGTGCCACCAGCAGAGATTTGGGGGGCGGTGAAAAACTGTTTTTT. Translation gives CATSRDLGGGEKLFF.

This clonotype was counted many times. The chain uses TRBV30 and TRBJ2-3; 7 bases are shared with TRBD1. This CDR3 comprises 14 residues. Germline CDR1 and CDR2: GTSNPN and SVGIG (reference sequence). Trimming took 2 bases from V and 5 from J; bases not matched to a gene: 7. The CDR3: CAWSLRGPGDTQYF. CDR3 bases: TGTGCCTGGAGTTTGAGGGGGCCGGGAGATACGCAGTATTTT.

This clonotype was observed a few times. The V gene is TRBV4-3, the J gene TRBJ2-6; D is possibly TRBD1 or TRBD2 (6 bases each). Germline loops: CDR1 LGHNA, CDR2 YSLEER. The CDR3 contains 18 residues. Trimming removed 1 base at V and 0 bases at J, with 13 bases between. The DNA for the CDR3 is TGCGCCAGCAGCCAAGTCGGGGGCCTACCCTCTGGGGCCAACGTCCTGACTTTC. This codes for CASSQVGGLPSGANVLTF.

This clonotype has at least ten counts. V and J are TRBV20-1 and TRBJ2-5, with a possible D match to TRBD1 (5 bases). CDR3 size: 12 residues. V was pared by 5 bases and J by 1 base, with 8 bases between. CDR1 is DFQATT, CDR2 SNEGSKA, per germline (reference sequence). CDR3 loop: CSARDSQETQYF. For the CDR3, the DNA is TGCAGTGCTCGCGACAGCCAAGAGACCCAGTACTTC.

This clonotype was seen a few times. The J gene is TRBJ1-6, the V gene TRBV20-1; D unresolved. In germline, CDR1 is DFQATT, CDR2 SNEGSKA (reference sequence). Trimming removed 5 bases at V and 0 bases at J, with 14 bases between. This CDR3 has 16 residues. In DNA form, the CDR3 reads TGCAGTGCTCGGCGGCTGGGCAGCTCCTATAATTCACCCCTCCACTTT. It specifies CSARRLGSSYNSPLHF.

This clonotype has only a few counts. V usage is TRBV29-1 and J usage is TRBJ1-3; D perhaps matches TRBD1 (6 bases). The CDR3 totals 15 residues. The germline V and J ends were trimmed by 6 bases and 4 bases, with 19 bases remaining between them. Germline V gene lookup returns CDR1 SQVTM and CDR2 ANQGSEA. The CDR3 is CSVDQVGGAGNTIYF. In nucleotides, the CDR3 is TGCAGCGTGGACCAAGTGGGGGGCGCGGGAAACACCATATATTTT. The whole variable domain, filled in from reference TRBV29-1 and TRBJ1-3, reads SAVISQKPSRDICQRGTSLTIQCQVDSQVTMMFWYRQQPGQSLTLIATANQGSEATYESGFVIDKFPISRPNLTFSTLTVSNMSPEDSSIYLCSVDQVGGAGNTIYFGEGSWLTVV.